The T cell receptor (beta chain) described here comes from a study of regulatory T cells in long-lasting Graves disease (dated by TCRdb to the early 2020s). About the investigation overall: Antithyroid drugs had been taken for less than 3 months by newly diagnosed Graves' disease patients. The study was conducted in China and was registered as a clinical trial. A total of roughly 33 samples underwent TCR sequencing: some 13 from persistent and about 20 from newly diagnosed Graves' disease patients. Peripheral blood TCR sequencing and RNA sequencing compared persistent Graves' disease patients with newly diagnosed Graves' disease patients.

The sample's time point, from its label and the paper: newly diagnosed GD, antithyroid drugs for less than 3 months. For both TCR sequencing and RNA sequencing, RNA was extracted from PBMCs using TRIzol. The diagnosis of Graves' disease followed American Thyroid Association guidelines. Recruitment of patients was carried out at an endocrinology department in Xi'an, China. From each patient, about 8.9 milliliters of peripheral blood was collected into an EDTA anticoagulant tube. Ficoll Paque Plus density gradient separation was used to isolate PBMCs, and no further T cell sorting was done. An Agilent 2100 Bioanalyzer and agarose gel were used to assess RNA quality, and a NanoDrop 2000 was used to measure RNA concentration. Trimmed from V: 0 bases; trimmed from J: 2 bases; junction bases lacking a gene match: 0. CDR1 LGHDT and CDR2 YNNKEL are derived from the germline V gene (reference sequence). Including the terminal cysteine and phenylalanine, the CDR3 comprises 16 residues. Only the CDR3 portion is preserved as DNA: 48 bases, with reading frame beginning at the first base.

The research as a whole found: As a limitation, the authors acknowledged that the small sample size may reduce accuracy. More public clonotypes were shared among persistent patients (under 3,000) than among newly diagnosed patients (more than 900). Peripheral blood alone was examined, since thyroid tissue, which constituted the primary lesion, could not be accessed. Only the TCR beta chain was sequenced and analyzed. Persistent Graves' disease patients showed lower TCR Shannon entropy and fewer highly expanded clones than newly diagnosed patients, suggesting clonal expansion. Preferential use of TRBV28, TRBJ1-2 and TRBJ2-5 was observed in persistent disease, whereas TRBV20-1 and TRBJ2-1 were favored in newly diagnosed disease.

The library was generated by multiplex PCR. This sample was sequenced with an Illumina HiSeq 4000. To build TCR beta libraries, CDR3 regions were amplified by Arm-PCR using iRepertoire HTBI primers. PCR products were gel purified before sequencing. Per the source publication's procedure: A total of 62 TRBV and under 15 TRBJ segments were identified across samples and were used for gene usage analysis of CDR3 amino acid clonotypes. COPE and FqMerger were used to merge filtered high-quality paired reads into contigs. BLAST was used to align contigs to IMGT TRBV, TRBD and TRBJ reference genes, and CDR3 was defined according to IMGT. Any clonotype with a frequency above 0.1% was counted as a highly expanded clone. Shannon entropy served as the measure of repertoire diversity, while the Gini coefficient captured V-J evenness. Public clonotypes were defined as clonotypes shared by more than one individual. TCRdb handled the public reads itself, with Q25 trimming in fastp and clone calling in MiXCR, and kept productive beta chains. CDR3 protein duplicates are merged, each entry listing the most common genes and DNA. The V and J calls and clone size are TCRdb's, not the authors'. For this sample the table gives 400,000 to 500,000 distinct CDR3 sequences, of which approximately 14% were detected only once. Of the sample, roughly 15% is held by the ten largest clones.

This clonotype appeared many times. This clone's antigen is unknown. No base quality values were provided; no much bigger clone lies one nucleotide off. These records were also assigned to another study, of T cells in Graves' hyperthyroidism and ophthalmopathy. As the second study states: Stable Graves' hyperthyroidism was defined as the absence of progression to ophthalmopathy over 18 months of follow-up. The hyperthyroidism patients were between 18 and 65 years old and newly diagnosed, with a disease duration of less than 2 months. The study excluded patients with uncontrolled infections, other autoimmune diseases, pregnancy or lactation. Diagnoses were based on clinical symptoms, serum thyroxine and TRAb, thyroid ultrasound and orbital computed tomography. The TCR CDR3 was subjected to a first round of RT-PCR using the HTBI primer set and the Qiagen OneStep RT-PCR kit. Most expanded thyroid clonotypes (frequency above 0.001) were also found in blood, which suggests that blood repertoires may mirror thyroid immune responses. Ophthalmopathy was separated from stable hyperthyroidism by a 13 V-J signature model, with roughly 88% sensitivity and about 81% specificity obtained in cross-validation and 80%/75% obtained in testing. In validation, the model predicted progression to ophthalmopathy with over 65% sensitivity and 72% to 85% specificity, a median of 6.5 months before onset. To identify TCR V-J signatures that set the groups apart, the researchers used a discovery cohort of 100 patients, made up of 40 to 45 with Graves' ophthalmopathy and 57 with stable Graves' hyperthyroidism. Prospective prediction of ophthalmopathy was tested in an independent validation cohort of 18 to 20 hyperthyroidism patients and 15 to 17 patients who later progressed to ophthalmopathy. The roughly 90 discovery patients were divided at random into training and test sets in a 7:3 ratio. The study also compared thyroid tissue and blood T-cell repertoires from a handful of Graves' hyperthyroidism patients. Following sampling, methimazole starting at 30 mg daily was given to hyperthyroidism patients, and high-dose intravenous methylprednisolone was given to ophthalmopathy patients. Libraries were constructed in a second round of multiplex PCR, after which size selection and purification were performed. Paired-end sequencing of the libraries was performed with 100 bp reads on an Illumina HiSeq2000. Raw data were processed with SOAPnuke, discarding reads with adapters, uncalled bases, mean Phred below 15, or no exact constant-primer or identifier match. High-quality paired reads were merged using COPE v1.2.5, and each unique nucleotide sequence was defined as a clonotype. MiTCR v1.1 was used to align the clonotypes against IMGT TRBV, TRBD and TRBJ reference segments. The analysis included only V-J combinations with a frequency above 0.0001, which together covered approximately 99% of the repertoires. The TCS score was defined as the ratio of F50 (clonal expansion) to E x V (chaos), calculated using BLOSUM62-based TCRdist between CDR3 peptides within each V-J. Welch's t-statistics and random forest reduced fewer than 550 V-J features to roughly 13, which were used in a naive Bayes classifier (R e1071). Sample size was not statistically predetermined, and blinding of investigators to group allocation was not performed. The paper describes TCR Vbeta CDR3 sequencing of about 140 peripheral blood samples, made up of fewer than 50 ophthalmopathy patients, around 78 hyperthyroidism patients and some 17 progressor patients.

The receptor comes from a woman aged 45-65 years with Graves disease. Donor details come from another sample of the same person, matched by shared clones. The V and J segments used are TRBV3-1 and TRBJ2-2; 10 bases in between match TRBD2. Sequenced here: peripheral blood mononuclear cells (PBMCs), sampled at new diagnosis, from a patient treated with antithyroid drugs. In nucleotides, the sequence is TGTGCCAGCAGCCAAGAACTAGCGGGAAACACCGGGGAGCTGTTTTTT. Translated, it gives CASSQELAGNTGELFF.